The 7 T cell receptor beta chains below come from one sample, sequenced in a study of cytomegalovirus exposure and HLA in healthy donors. The repertoire was sequenced with immunoSEQ multiplex PCR; TCRdb's copy has only in-frame clones and lacks some. Here the sample spans 150,000 to 200,000 clones, about 96% being singletons. Sequences were obtained from PBMCs. The source of these receptors is a woman younger than 30 in good health and CMV-seronegative.

The chain combines TRBV29-1 with TRBJ2-7; perhaps TRBD1 as D (5 bases). V lost 0 bases, J lost 2 bases, and 8 bases lay in between. The CDR3 has 13 amino acids. The germline V gene encodes CDR1 SQVTM and CDR2 ANQGSEA. The CDR3 reads CSVEDDSTYEQYF. Written as DNA, the CDR3 is TGCAGCGTTGAAGACGACAGTACCTACGAGCAGTACTTC.

The chain employs TRBV12-5 and TRBJ2-1, with 10 positions matching TRBD1. Per the germline V gene, CDR1 is LGHNT and CDR2 is FRNRAP. This CDR3 contains 18 residues. Trimming cost V 6 bases and J 5 bases; bases outside gene matches: 16. The CDR3 sequence is CASGQDRGRPQGDNEQFF. For the CDR3, the DNA is TGTGCTAGTGGGCAAGACAGGGGGCGTCCTCAGGGGGACAATGAGCAGTTCTTC.

The V gene is TRBV9, the J gene TRBJ1-2; no firm D call. V shed 0 bases and J shed 7 bases, with 7 bases lying between them. The germline V gene encodes CDR1 SGDLS and CDR2 YYNGEE. The CDR3 is 12 residues long. The CDR3 spells CASSVELGGYTF. The DNA of the CDR3 is TGTGCCAGCAGCGTAGAACTTGGTGGCTACACCTTC.

The rearrangement uses TRBV4-1 and TRBJ1-2; D not resolved. V was cut by 4 bases and J by 0 bases, with 12 bases left in between. CDR1 is MGHRA, CDR2 YSYEKL, per germline. This CDR3 has 15 residues. The CDR3 reads CASSPIGTANYGYTF. The CDR3 nucleotides are TGCGCCAGCAGCCCGATTGGAACAGCTAACTATGGCTACACCTTC.

The J gene is TRBJ2-5, the V gene TRBV7-6; D may be TRBD2 (5 bases). V lost 5 bases, J lost 8 bases, and 18 bases lay in between. This CDR3 is 14 amino acids long. The germline V gene has CDR1 SGHVS and CDR2 FNYEAQ. The CDR3 DNA follows: TGTGCCAGCAGCGGATCCATCACGGAGGATACCCAGTACTTC. Translating it yields CASSGSITEDTQYF.

This chain joins TRBV25-1 and TRBJ2-3, with a tentative D call TRBD2 (7 bases). The germline V gene has CDR1 MGHDK and CDR2 SYGVNS. The CDR3 totals 14 residues. V was pared by 7 bases and J by 6 bases, with 17 bases between. The CDR3 nucleotides read TGTGCCAGCAATACGGCGGGGGCCTTCGATACGCAGTATTTT. Translating gives CASNTAGAFDTQYF.

The chain joins TRBV7-2 to TRBJ1-1; 7 positions match TRBD1. This CDR3 spans 14 amino acids. V dropped 7 bases and J dropped 4; count of bases not matched to a gene: 9. Germline values: CDR1 SGHTA, CDR2 FQGNSA. CDR3 DNA sequence: TGTGCCAGCACTTTATTTCAGGGGGGCACTGAAGCTTTCTTT. Residues: CASTLFQGGTEAFF.